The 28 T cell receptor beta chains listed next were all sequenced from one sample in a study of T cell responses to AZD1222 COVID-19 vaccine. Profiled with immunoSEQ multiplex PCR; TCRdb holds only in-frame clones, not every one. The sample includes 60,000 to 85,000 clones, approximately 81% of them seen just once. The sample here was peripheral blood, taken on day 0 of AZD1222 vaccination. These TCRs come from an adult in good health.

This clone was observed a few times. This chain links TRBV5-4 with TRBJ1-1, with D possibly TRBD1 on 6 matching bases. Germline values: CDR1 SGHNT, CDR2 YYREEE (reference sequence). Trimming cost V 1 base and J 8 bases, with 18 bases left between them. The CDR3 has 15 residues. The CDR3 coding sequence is TGTGCCAGCAGCTTGTATACCGTGGACAGCTCCGAAGCTTTCTTT. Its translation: CASSLYTVDSSEAFF.

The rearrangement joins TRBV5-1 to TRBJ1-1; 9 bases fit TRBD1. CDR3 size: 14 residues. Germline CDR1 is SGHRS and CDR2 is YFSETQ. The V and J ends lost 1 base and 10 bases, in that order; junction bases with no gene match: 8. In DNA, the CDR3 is TGCGCCAGCAGCTTGTTACAAACGACAGGGGGAGCTTTCTTT. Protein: CASSLLQTTGGAFF.

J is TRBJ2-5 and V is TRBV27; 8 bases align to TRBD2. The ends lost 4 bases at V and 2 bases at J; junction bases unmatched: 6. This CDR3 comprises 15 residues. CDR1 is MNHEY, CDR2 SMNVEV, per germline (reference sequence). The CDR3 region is CASSWLAGPQETQYF. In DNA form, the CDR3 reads TGTGCCAGCAGTTGGTTAGCGGGACCTCAAGAGACCCAGTACTTC.

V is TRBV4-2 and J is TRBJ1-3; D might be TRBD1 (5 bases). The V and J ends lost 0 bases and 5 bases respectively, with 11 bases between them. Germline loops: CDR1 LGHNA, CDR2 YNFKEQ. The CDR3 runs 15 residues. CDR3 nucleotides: TGTGCCAGCAGCCAAGATTGGGCAGGGAGAAACACCATATATTTT. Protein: CASSQDWAGRNTIYF.

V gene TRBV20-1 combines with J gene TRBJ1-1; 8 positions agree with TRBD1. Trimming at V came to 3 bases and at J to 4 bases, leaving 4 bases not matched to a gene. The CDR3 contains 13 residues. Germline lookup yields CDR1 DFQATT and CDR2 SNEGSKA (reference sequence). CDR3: CSASQGAGTEAFF. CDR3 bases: TGCAGTGCTAGTCAGGGGGCGGGCACTGAAGCTTTCTTT.

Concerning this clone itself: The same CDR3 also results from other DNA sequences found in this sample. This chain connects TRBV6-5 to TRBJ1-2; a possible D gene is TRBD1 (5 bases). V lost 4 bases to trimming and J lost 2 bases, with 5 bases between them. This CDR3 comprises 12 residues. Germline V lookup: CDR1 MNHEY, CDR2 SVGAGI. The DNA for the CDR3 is TGTGCCAGCAGTTCAGGGAACTATGGCTACACCTTC. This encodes CASSSGNYGYTF.

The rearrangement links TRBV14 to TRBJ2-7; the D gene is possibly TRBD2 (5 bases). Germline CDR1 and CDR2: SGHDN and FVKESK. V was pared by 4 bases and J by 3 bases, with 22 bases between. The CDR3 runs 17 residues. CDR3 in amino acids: CASSPSPGSGLFYEQYF. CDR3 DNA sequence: TGTGCCAGCAGCCCCTCCCCGGGAAGCGGTCTCTTCTACGAGCAGTACTTC.

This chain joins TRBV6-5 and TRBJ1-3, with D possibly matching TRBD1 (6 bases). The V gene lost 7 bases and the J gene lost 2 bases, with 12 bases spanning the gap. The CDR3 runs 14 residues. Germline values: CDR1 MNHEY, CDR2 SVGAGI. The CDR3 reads CASTYSGAGNTIYF. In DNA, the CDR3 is TGTGCCAGCACTTATTCAGGGGCTGGAAACACCATATATTTT.

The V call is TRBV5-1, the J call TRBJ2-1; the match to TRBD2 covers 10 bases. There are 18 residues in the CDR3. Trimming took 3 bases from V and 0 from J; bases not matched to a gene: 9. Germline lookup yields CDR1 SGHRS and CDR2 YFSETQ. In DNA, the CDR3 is TGCGCCAGCAGCTCGGACACTAGCGGGAAGAGCTCCTACAATGAGCAGTTCTTC. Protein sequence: CASSSDTSGKSSYNEQFF.

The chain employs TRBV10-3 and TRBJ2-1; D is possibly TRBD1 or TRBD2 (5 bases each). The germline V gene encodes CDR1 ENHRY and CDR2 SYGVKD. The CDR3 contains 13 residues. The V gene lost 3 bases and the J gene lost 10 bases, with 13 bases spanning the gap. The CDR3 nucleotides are TGTGCCATCAGTGATCCGGGACCCCGCGAGCAGTTCTTC. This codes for CAISDPGPREQFF.

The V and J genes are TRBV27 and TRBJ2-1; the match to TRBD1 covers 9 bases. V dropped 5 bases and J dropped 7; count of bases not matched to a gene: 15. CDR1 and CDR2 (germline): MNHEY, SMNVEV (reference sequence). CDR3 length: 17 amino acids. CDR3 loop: CASSTEPPGQGRNEQFF. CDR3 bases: TGTGCCAGCAGTACTGAACCGCCGGGACAGGGACGGAATGAGCAGTTCTTC.

The CDR3 nucleotides read TGTGCCAGCAGCGGCGGGGGACAGGGGGTCCCATATGGCTACACCTTC. This encodes CASSGGGQGVPYGYTF. This chain joins TRBV7-9 and TRBJ1-2, with 11 bases lining up with TRBD1. V shed 5 bases, J shed 5 bases, and the junction held 10 bases outside the gene matches. CDR3 length: 16 residues. The germline gives CDR1 SEHNR, CDR2 FQNEAQ (reference sequence).

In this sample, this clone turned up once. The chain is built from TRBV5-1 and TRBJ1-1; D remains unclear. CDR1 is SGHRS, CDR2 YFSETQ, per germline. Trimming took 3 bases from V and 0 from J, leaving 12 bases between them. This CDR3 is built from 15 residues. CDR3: CASSSRTDMNTEAFF. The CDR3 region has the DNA TGCGCCAGCAGCTCCAGGACGGATATGAACACTGAAGCTTTCTTT.

This CDR3 is CASTPAGLTGELFF. In nucleotides, the CDR3 is TGTGCCAGCACTCCCGCGGGACTAACCGGGGAGCTGTTTTTT. The V and J genes are TRBV27 and TRBJ2-2; TRBD2 aligns across 7 bases. Germline trimming cut 7 bases from V and 5 bases from J; bases unmatched to any gene: 7. From germline, CDR1 is MNHEY and CDR2 SMNVEV (reference sequence). This CDR3 has 14 residues.

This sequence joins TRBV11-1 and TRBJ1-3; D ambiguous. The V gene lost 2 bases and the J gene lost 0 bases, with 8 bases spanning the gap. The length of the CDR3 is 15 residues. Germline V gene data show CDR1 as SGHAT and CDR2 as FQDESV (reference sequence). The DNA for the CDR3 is TGTGCCAGCAGCTTAACAGCTTTCTCTGGAAACACCATATATTTT. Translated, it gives CASSLTAFSGNTIYF.

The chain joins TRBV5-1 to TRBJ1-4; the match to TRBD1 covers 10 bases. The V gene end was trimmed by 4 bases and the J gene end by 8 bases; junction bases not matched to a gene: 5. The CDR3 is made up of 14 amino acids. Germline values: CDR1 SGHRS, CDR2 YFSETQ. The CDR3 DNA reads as TGCGCCAGCAGCCCGACAGGGGGCAACGAAAAACTGTTTTTT. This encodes CASSPTGGNEKLFF.

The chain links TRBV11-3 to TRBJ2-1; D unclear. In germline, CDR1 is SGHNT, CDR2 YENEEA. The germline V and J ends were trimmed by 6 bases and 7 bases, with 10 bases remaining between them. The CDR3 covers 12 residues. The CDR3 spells CASRSDMNEQFF. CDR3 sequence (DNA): TGTGCCAGCAGGAGCGACATGAATGAGCAGTTCTTC.

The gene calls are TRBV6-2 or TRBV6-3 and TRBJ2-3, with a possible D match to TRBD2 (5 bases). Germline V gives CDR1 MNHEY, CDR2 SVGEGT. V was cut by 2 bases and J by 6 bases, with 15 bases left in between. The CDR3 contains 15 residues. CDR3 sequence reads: CASSYAPERVDTQYF. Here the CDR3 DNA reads TGTGCCAGCAGTTACGCCCCCGAGAGGGTGGATACGCAGTATTTT.

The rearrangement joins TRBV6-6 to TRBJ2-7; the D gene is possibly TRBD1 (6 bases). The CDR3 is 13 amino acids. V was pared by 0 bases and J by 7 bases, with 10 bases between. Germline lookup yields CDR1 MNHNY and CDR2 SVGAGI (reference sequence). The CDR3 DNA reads TGTGCCAGCAGTTACTCGACAGGTCAAGAGCAGTACTTC. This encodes CASSYSTGQEQYF.

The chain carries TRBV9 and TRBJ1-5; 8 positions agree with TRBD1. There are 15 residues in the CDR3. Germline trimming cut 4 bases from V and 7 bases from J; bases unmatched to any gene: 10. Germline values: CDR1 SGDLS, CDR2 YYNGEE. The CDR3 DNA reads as TGTGCCAGCAGCCCAGGACAGGGCCGTGACCAGCCCCAGCATTTT. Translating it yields CASSPGQGRDQPQHF.

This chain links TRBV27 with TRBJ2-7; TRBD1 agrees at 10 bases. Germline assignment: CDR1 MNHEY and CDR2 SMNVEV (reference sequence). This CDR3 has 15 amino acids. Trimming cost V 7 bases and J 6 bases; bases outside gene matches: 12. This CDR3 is CASIPTGTGVFEQYF. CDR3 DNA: TGTGCCAGCATCCCCACCGGGACAGGGGTATTCGAGCAGTACTTC.

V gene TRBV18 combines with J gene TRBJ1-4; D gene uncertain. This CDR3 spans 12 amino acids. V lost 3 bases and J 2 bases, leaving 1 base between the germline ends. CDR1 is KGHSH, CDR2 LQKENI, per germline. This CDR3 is CASSPTNEKLFF. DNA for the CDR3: TGTGCCAGCTCACCGACTAATGAAAAACTGTTTTTT.

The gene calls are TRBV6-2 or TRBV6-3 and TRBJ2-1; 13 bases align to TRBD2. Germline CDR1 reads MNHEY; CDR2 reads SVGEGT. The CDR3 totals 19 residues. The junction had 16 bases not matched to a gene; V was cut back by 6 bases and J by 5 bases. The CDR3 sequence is CASSPMRTSGSGAHNEQFF. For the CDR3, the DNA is TGTGCCAGCAGCCCTATGCGGACTAGCGGGAGCGGAGCCCACAATGAGCAGTTCTTC.

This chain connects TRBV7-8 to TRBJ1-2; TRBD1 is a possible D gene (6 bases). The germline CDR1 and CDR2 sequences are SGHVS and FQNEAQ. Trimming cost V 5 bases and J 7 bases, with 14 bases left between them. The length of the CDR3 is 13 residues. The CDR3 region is CASSPNRVGGYTF. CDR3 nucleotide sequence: TGTGCCAGCAGCCCTAACAGGGTAGGTGGCTACACCTTC.

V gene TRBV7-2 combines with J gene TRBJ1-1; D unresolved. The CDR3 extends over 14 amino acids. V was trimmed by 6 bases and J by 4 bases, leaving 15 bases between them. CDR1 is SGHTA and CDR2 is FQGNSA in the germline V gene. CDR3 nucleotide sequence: TGTGCCAGCAGTCTCTGGCCGGCCACCACTGAAGCTTTCTTT. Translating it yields CASSLWPATTEAFF. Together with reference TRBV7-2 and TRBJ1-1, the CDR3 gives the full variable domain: GAGVSQSPSNKVTEKGKDVELRCDPISGHTALYWYRQSLGQGLEFLIYFQGNSAPDKSGLPSDRFSAERTGGSVSTLTIQRTQQEDSAVYLCASSLWPATTEAFFGQGTRLTVV.

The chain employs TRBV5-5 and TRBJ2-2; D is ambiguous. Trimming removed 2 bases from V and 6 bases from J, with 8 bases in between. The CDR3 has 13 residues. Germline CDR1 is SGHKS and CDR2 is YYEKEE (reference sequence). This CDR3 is CASSFEESGELFF. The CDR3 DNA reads TGTGCCAGCAGCTTTGAGGAGTCCGGGGAGCTGTTTTTT.

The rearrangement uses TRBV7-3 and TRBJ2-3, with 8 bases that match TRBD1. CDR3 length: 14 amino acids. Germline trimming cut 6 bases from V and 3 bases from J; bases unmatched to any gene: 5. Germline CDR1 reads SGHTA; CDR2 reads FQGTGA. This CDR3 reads CASSPGQDTDTQYF. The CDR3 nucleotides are TGTGCCAGCAGTCCGGGACAGGATACAGATACGCAGTATTTT.

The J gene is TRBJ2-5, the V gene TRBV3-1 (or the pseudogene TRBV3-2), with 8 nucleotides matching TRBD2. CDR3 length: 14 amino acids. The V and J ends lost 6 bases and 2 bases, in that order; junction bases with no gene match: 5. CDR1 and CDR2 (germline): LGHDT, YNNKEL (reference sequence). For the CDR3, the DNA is TGTGCCAGCAGTCGGGCGGGGGGACAAGAGACCCAGTACTTC. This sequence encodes CASSRAGGQETQYF.